This TCR beta chain is drawn from a study of Ad26.COV2.S vaccination and SARS-CoV-2 variants. Sample treatment: roughly 19 received Ad26.COV2.S at low or high dose, single or two shots; several received placebo; per-sample allocation not given. Day 63 after the first injection of vaccine or placebo was the sampling time. This CDR3 has 16 residues. Trimming at V came to 6 bases and at J to 6 bases, leaving 13 bases not matched to a gene. Per the germline V gene, CDR1 is KGHSH and CDR2 is LQKENI. The protocol was immunoSEQ multiplex PCR, while the TCRdb copy is restricted to in-frame clones and leaves out a portion. The sample has around 300,000 clones; 85% to 90% are singletons.

The TCR sequence derives from a person between 18 and 60 years old who received the Ad26.COV2.S COVID-19 vaccine or a placebo. The chain has TRBV18 and TRBJ1-5, with 8 nucleotides matching TRBD1. Sequences were derived from peripheral blood, sampled in a trial of Ad26.COV2.S vaccine versus placebo. The CDR3 region is CASSLNRQGMSQPQHF. The CDR3 DNA sequence: TGTGCCAGCTCCCTCAATCGACAGGGGATGAGTCAGCCCCAGCATTTT.